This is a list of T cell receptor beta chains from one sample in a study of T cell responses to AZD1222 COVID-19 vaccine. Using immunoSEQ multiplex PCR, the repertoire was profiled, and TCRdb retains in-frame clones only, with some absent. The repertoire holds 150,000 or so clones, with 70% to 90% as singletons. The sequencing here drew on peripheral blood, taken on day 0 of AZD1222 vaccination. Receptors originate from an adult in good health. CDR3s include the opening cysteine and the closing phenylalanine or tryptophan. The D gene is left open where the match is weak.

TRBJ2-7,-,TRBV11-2,CASRILGGRGRSYEQYF
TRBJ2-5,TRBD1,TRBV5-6,CASSFFTGGRETQYF
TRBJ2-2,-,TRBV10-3,CAISETTGELFF
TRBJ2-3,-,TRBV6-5,CASSSVRDTQYF
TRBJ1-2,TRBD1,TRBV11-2,CASSPDRGAYGYTF
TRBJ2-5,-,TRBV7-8,CASSLNVFMGRVEETQYF
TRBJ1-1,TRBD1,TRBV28,CASRPTGDTEAFF
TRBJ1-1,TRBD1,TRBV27,CASSPGTGNTEAFF
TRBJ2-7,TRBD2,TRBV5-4,CASSLASGSSLQYF
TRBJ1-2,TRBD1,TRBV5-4,CASSRDSNYGYTF
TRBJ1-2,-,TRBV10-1,CAIGPTTPNYGYTF
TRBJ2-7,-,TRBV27,CASSRTRTYEQYF
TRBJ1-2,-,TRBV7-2,CASSFSTNYGYTF
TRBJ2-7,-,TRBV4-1,CASSLRDSGHGSHYEQYF
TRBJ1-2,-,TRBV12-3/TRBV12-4,CASSLVLLDGYTF
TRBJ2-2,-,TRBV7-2,CASSFASDTGELFF
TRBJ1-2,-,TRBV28,CASRGQGALDTF
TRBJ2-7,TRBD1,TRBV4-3,CASSQEVIGTGPSYEQYF
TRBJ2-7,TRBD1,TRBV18,CASSPLGQASHEQYF
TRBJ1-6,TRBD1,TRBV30,CAWSARGRYNSPLHF
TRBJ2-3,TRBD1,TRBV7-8,CASSTGQGAGDTQYF
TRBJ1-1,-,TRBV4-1,CASSQDWGNWGTEAFF
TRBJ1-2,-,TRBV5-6,CASSFLDRANYGYTF
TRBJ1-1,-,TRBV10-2,CASGEYRFTEAFF
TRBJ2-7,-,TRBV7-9,CASSLKAAMQYF
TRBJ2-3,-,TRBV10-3,CAISPQGGTDTQYF
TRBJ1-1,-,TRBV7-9,CASSQREFTEAFF
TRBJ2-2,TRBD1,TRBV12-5,CASGLARDRGVGELFF
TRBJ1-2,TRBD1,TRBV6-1,CASSETGQYYGYTF
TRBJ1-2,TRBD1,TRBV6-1,CASSEEGTGVYGYTF